Described below is a single T cell receptor (beta chain) sequence and its context. The source of the sample is a study of T cell changes during pregnancy in multiple sclerosis. The ends were cut back, 6 bases at V and 5 bases at J, with 14 bases in the middle. The V gene's germline CDR1 is MNHNY and CDR2 SVGAGI (reference sequence). The CDR3 runs to 14 residues. The repertoire was sequenced with immunoSEQ multiplex PCR; TCRdb's copy has only in-frame clones and lacks some. The table lists 70,000 to 100,000 clones, just under 95% of them singletons. The rearrangement uses TRBV6-6 and TRBJ1-5, with D unresolved. The sequenced sample was peripheral blood, obtained in the third trimester of pregnancy. This clonotype originated in a female donor in good health, enrolled as a control in a pregnancy study. The CDR3 nucleotides are TGTGCCAGCAGACGCGAGAGGGAATATCAGCCCCAGCATTTT. Protein sequence: CASRREREYQPQHF.